A selection of T cell receptor beta chains follows, all from one sample in a study of blood T cells in healthy people across ages. TCRdb called the 5' RACE reads again in MiXCR, with one record for every CDR3 protein. Here the sample spans around 1.5 million distinct CDR3 sequences, almost 60% being singletons. The sequenced material came from blood. All receptors derive from a man aged 18 to 35 in good health. CDR3s include the opening cysteine and the closing phenylalanine or tryptophan. The order of the fields is V gene, J gene, D gene, clone size, CDR3 DNA, CDR3 protein. The D gene is left open where the match is weak. Clone size is not always given. Where it is, it says once, few, many or a class for expanded clones.

>TRBV12-3/TRBV12-4|TRBJ2-1|.|.
TGTGCCAGCAGTTTACCGGCTCAGGGCTACGACAATGAGCAGTTCTTC
CASSLPAQGYDNEQFF
>TRBV12-3/TRBV12-4|TRBJ2-7|.|few
TGTGCCAGCAGCCCCCAGGGGTTGGGCTCCTACGAGCAGTACTTC
CASSPQGLGSYEQYF
>TRBV7-2|TRBJ2-5|TRBD2|once
TGTGCCAGCAGCTTAGTTACCCGGACTAGCGGCCAAGAGACCCAGTACTTC
CASSLVTRTSGQETQYF
>TRBV4-1|TRBJ2-7|.|.
TGCGCCAGCAGCCAAGATACAAGGGCTACGGGTTACGAGACCTACGAGCAGTACTTC
CASSQDTRATGYETYEQYF
>TRBV9|TRBJ2-7|.|.
TGTGCCAGCAGCGTACTAGTCGAGGGGAATGAGCAGTACTTC
CASSVLVEGNEQYF
>TRBV4-1|TRBJ1-2|.|.
TGCGCCAGCAGCCAGGCCCGGGAAGGGTTTTATGGCTACACCTTC
CASSQAREGFYGYTF
>TRBV29-1|TRBJ2-2|.|.
TGCAGCGTTGGTGCCCCCCGGGAGCTGTTTTTT
CSVGAPRELFF
>TRBV4-1|TRBJ2-7|.|.
TGCGCCAGCAGCCAATCCCCCGGACGCAAGGTCTACGAGCAGTACTTC
CASSQSPGRKVYEQYF
>TRBV20-1|TRBJ2-5|TRBD1|few
TGCAGTGCTAGAGCCCTGGGGGACAGGCCTCTTAGTGAGACCCAGTACTTC
CSARALGDRPLSETQYF
>TRBV6-5|TRBJ2-1|.|.
TGTGCCAGCGCATCGGGAGTTCGTGGCAATGAGCAGTTCTTC
CASASGVRGNEQFF
>TRBV10-3|TRBJ2-3|.|.
TGTGCCATCAGTGGCCTTCTAGATACGCAGTATTTT
CAISGLLDTQYF
>TRBV9|TRBJ2-7|TRBD1|few
TGTGCCAGCAGCGCTGGGACAGGCGGCGAGCAGTACTTC
CASSAGTGGEQYF
>TRBV20-1|TRBJ2-3|TRBD1|.
TGCAGTGCGAAAGGCAGGGGGCCCAGCACAGATACGCAGTATTTT
CSAKGRGPSTDTQYF
>TRBV5-5|TRBJ1-6|.|few
TGTGCCAGCAGACGGACTTTTTCACCCCTCCACTTT
CASRRTFSPLHF
>TRBV20-1|TRBJ2-7|.|.
TGCAGTGCTAGCAATCGGGAACACTACGAGCAGTACTTC
CSASNREHYEQYF
>TRBV12-3/TRBV12-4|TRBJ2-7|TRBD1|.
TGTGCCAGCAGCCCCAAGAGGGACAGGGGGCGATCCAACACCTACGAGCAGTACTTC
CASSPKRDRGRSNTYEQYF
>TRBV12-3/TRBV12-4|TRBJ1-1|.|.
TGTGCCAGCAGTGTGAGGAGAGGGACTGAAGCTTTCTTT
CASSVRRGTEAFF
>TRBV7-9|TRBJ1-1|.|.
TGTGCCAGCACCGAGGGCACTGAAGCTTTCTTT
CASTEGTEAFF
>TRBV7-9|TRBJ2-7|.|few
TGTGCCAGCAGCTTAGGAGACGCGGGCTACGAGCAGTACTTC
CASSLGDAGYEQYF
>TRBV7-7|TRBJ2-7|.|.
TGTGCCAGCAGCTGGTCCCCTGGAGACGAGCAGTACTTC
CASSWSPGDEQYF
>TRBV12-3/TRBV12-4|TRBJ2-3|.|.
TGTGCCAGCAGTCTCATAGCAGGTCGAGACACAGATACGCAGTATTTT
CASSLIAGRDTDTQYF
>TRBV6-2/TRBV6-3|TRBJ2-1|TRBD2|.
TGTGCCAGCAGTTACTCGGGGACTAGTCCGTTCTTC
CASSYSGTSPFF
>TRBV5-6|TRBJ2-1|.|few
TGTGCCAGCAGCTTGGGAGGGACTCCCAATGAGCAGTTCTTC
CASSLGGTPNEQFF
>TRBV7-9|TRBJ2-1|.|.
TGTGCCAGCAGCTTAGCGGGCAGGGGGAGGGATGAGCAGTTCTTC
CASSLAGRGRDEQFF
>TRBV13|TRBJ2-5|.|.
TGTGCCAGCAGCTTAGAAGCCGGGGTCTGGGGGCAAGAGACCCAGTACTTC
CASSLEAGVWGQETQYF
>TRBV29-1|TRBJ2-4|.|few
TGCAGCGTCTTGTCTGACATTCAGTACTTC
CSVLSDIQYF
>TRBV7-2|TRBJ2-7|TRBD2|.
TGTGCCAGCAGCTTAGTTAGCGGGGGGGCCACACTTGCGTCCTACGAGCAGTACTTC
CASSLVSGGATLASYEQYF
>TRBV4-1|TRBJ1-2|.|few
TGCGCCAGCAGCCAAGTCGACTCCCCTAACTATGGCTACACCTTC
CASSQVDSPNYGYTF
>TRBV7-9|TRBJ2-7|TRBD1|.
TGTGCCAGCAGCCCAAAGGACAGGAGCTACAATGAGCAGTACTTC
CASSPKDRSYNEQYF
>TRBV10-1|TRBJ1-2|TRBD1|few
TGCGCCAGCAGTGACGGGGACAGTATCTATGGCTACACCTTC
CASSDGDSIYGYTF
>TRBV5-1|TRBJ2-5|.|.
TGCGCCAGCAGCTTTAACCAACCGGACTCCCAGTACTTC
CASSFNQPDSQYF
>TRBV5-1|TRBJ2-7|.|.
TGCGCCGGCAGCCCATGGACAGAACTCTCCTACGAGCAGTACTTC
CAGSPWTELSYEQYF
>TRBV7-2|TRBJ1-1|.|.
TGTGCCAGCAGCCTGGGGCGGATGGTCCTGAACACTGAAGCTTTCTTT
CASSLGRMVLNTEAFF
>TRBV30|TRBJ2-7|TRBD1|.
TGTGCCTGGAGTGTGGGACAGGGCCCCTACGAGCAGTACTTC
CAWSVGQGPYEQYF
>TRBV20-1|TRBJ2-3|TRBD1|.
TGCAGTGCTAGAGATCCGACAGGGGGAAACACAGATACCCAGTATTTT
CSARDPTGGNTDTQYF
>TRBV7-9|TRBJ2-5|.|few
TGTGCCAGCAGCTACCAACCCGAAGAGACCCAGTACTTC
CASSYQPEETQYF
>TRBV3-1|TRBJ2-7|.|.
TGTGCCAGCAGCCAAGGTGTGATTGGAGCCTACTACGAGCAGTACTTC
CASSQGVIGAYYEQYF
>TRBV10-3|TRBJ1-1|TRBD1|few
TGTGCCATCAGTGAGACAGGGGAACCTGAAGCTTTCTTT
CAISETGEPEAFF
>TRBV5-1|TRBJ2-3|.|.
TGCGCCAGCAGCAACACAGGGTTAGATACGCAGTATTTT
CASSNTGLDTQYF
>TRBV6-4|TRBJ2-3|.|.
TGTGCCACCCTGGAAGCTCGCACAGATACGCAGTATTTT
CATLEARTDTQYF
>TRBV15|TRBJ2-3|.|.
TGTGCCACCAGCAGAGTTAGCTTTGTTACGGATACGCAGTATTTT
CATSRVSFVTDTQYF
>TRBV6-5|TRBJ1-4|TRBD1|.
TGTGCCAGCAGTTCAAGGACAGGCGTGGATGAAAAACTGTTTTTT
CASSSRTGVDEKLFF
>TRBV13|TRBJ2-1|TRBD2|.
TGTGCCAGCAGCTTCCACGGGACTAGTCACCATGAGCAGTTCTTC
CASSFHGTSHHEQFF
>TRBV20-1|TRBJ1-1|.|.
TGCAGTGCAGTACAGGCGGGGGGTGCTGAAGCTTTCTTT
CSAVQAGGAEAFF
>TRBV29-1|TRBJ1-1|.|.
TGCAGCGTCCGGGACCTATCAAACACTGAAGCTTTCTTT
CSVRDLSNTEAFF
>TRBV6-2/TRBV6-3|TRBJ2-3|TRBD2|few
TGTGCCAGCACTCGCGGGGGAGATACGCAGTATTTT
CASTRGGDTQYF
>TRBV27|TRBJ1-2|.|.
TGTGCTAGCAGTTCCATGAGAAGAGACTATGGCTACACCTTC
CASSSMRRDYGYTF
>TRBV20-1|TRBJ2-5|.|.
TGCAGTGCTAGGGCCCAGATCCAAGAGACCCAGTACTTC
CSARAQIQETQYF
>TRBV4-1|TRBJ1-5|.|.
TGCGCCAGCAGCCAAGATGGGGGACACGATACATTAAATCAGCCCCAGCATTTT
CASSQDGGHDTLNQPQHF
>TRBV7-9|TRBJ2-7|.|.
TGTGCCAGCAGCGCGATGGGGCGTAACGACGAGCAGTACTTC
CASSAMGRNDEQYF
>TRBV6-2/TRBV6-3|TRBJ2-5|TRBD2|once
TGTGCCAGCAGTTACGGGACTAGCGGGGTAGAGACCCAGTACTTC
CASSYGTSGVETQYF
>TRBV10-3|TRBJ2-1|.|.
TGTGCCATCAGAGGCCGGCTCTTGAGCTCCTACAATGAGCAGTTCTTC
CAIRGRLLSSYNEQFF